Presented here are 28 T cell receptor beta chains from one specimen sequenced in a study of blood T cell repertoires in COVID-19 (dated by TCRdb to about 2020). Libraries were prepared through the immunoSEQ multiplex PCR assay. Held by TCRdb, this immuneACCESS table contains in-frame sequences only and omits some clones. Under half of the omission traces to an unresolved V gene where checked; the cause of the rest is unknown. This sample gives some 220,000 clones in total; 65% to 85% of them show up just once. The ten largest clones capture around 13% of the sample. Sequencing was performed on peripheral blood. Receptors originate from a human donor in a cohort sampled during active COVID-19.

The rearrangement joins TRBV7-2 to TRBJ2-1, with 8 bases matching TRBD1. Unmatched junction bases numbered 4, after V lost 4 bases and J lost 5 bases. CDR1 is SGHTA, CDR2 FQGNSA, per germline. CDR3 length: 14 amino acids. CDR3 loop: CASSSRGQDNEQFF. Written as DNA, the CDR3 is TGTGCCAGCAGCTCTAGGGGACAGGACAATGAGCAGTTCTTC.

The chain combines TRBV25-1 with TRBJ1-2; 9 bases line up with TRBD1. Germline assignment: CDR1 MGHDK and CDR2 SYGVNS. The CDR3 covers 14 residues. V was clipped by 8 bases and J by 6 bases; unmatched bases: 10. CDR3 sequence (DNA): TGTGCCAGCGGAAGGACAGGGGCAATTGATGGCTACACCTTC. It specifies CASGRTGAIDGYTF.

CDR3 residues: CASSVDSMNTEAFF. CDR3 bases: TGTGCCAGCAGCGTAGACAGTATGAACACTGAAGCTTTCTTT. The V gene is TRBV9, the J gene TRBJ1-1, with D unresolved. CDR1 is SGDLS and CDR2 is YYNGEE in the germline V gene. CDR3 length equals 14 residues. Trimming stripped 0 bases from V and 0 bases from J, with 6 bases between. Combining the CDR3 with reference TRBV9 and TRBJ1-1 gives the whole variable domain DSGVTQTPKHLITATGQRVTLRCSPRSGDLSVYWYQQSLDQGLQFLIQYYNGEERAKGNILERFSAQQFPDLHSELNLSSLELGDSALYFCASSVDSMNTEAFFGQGTRLTVV.

This clone was recorded once. The chain uses TRBV3-1 (or the pseudogene TRBV3-2) and TRBJ1-2; D remains unclear. CDR3 size: 15 residues. The germline CDR1 and CDR2 sequences are LGHDT and YNNKEL (reference sequence). V was trimmed by 1 base and J by 2 bases, leaving 11 bases between them. The CDR3 DNA reads as TGTGCCAGCAGCCAAGTGTACGAGGGCAACTATGGCTACACCTTC. Translating gives CASSQVYEGNYGYTF.

This clone was recorded once. This rearrangement joins TRBV2 to TRBJ1-6; TRBD1 might be the D (5 bases). This CDR3 comprises 15 residues. The V gene's germline CDR1 is SNHLY and CDR2 FYNNEI. V was cut by 11 bases and J by 0 bases, with 14 bases left in between. The CDR3 DNA follows: TGTGCCGGAGCCCTGGGGGGCTCCTATAATTCACCCCTCCACTTT. Translated, it gives CAGALGGSYNSPLHF.

This sequence joins TRBV30 and TRBJ2-4, with D tentatively TRBD2 (7 bases). The CDR3 covers 20 residues. Germline V gives CDR1 GTSNPN, CDR2 SVGIG (reference sequence). With 0 bases removed from V and 3 bases from J, the gap between germline ends came to 27 bases. CDR3 amino acids: CAWSVLETGRARLGKNIQYF. CDR3 coding DNA: TGTGCCTGGAGTGTACTGGAAACAGGGAGGGCGAGGCTCGGCAAAAACATTCAGTACTTC.

This clone has ten or more counts. The chain links TRBV6-6 to TRBJ2-7, with 8 bases that match TRBD1. The CDR3 sequence is 12 residues long. J gave up 9 bases and V 5 bases, and 6 bases lay outside the gene matches. Germline-derived CDR1 and CDR2 are MNHNY and SVGAGI (reference sequence). CDR3 nucleotides: TGTGCCAGCAGTAAGGGACAGGCCGGGCAGTACTTC. The encoded protein is CASSKGQAGQYF.

This rearrangement joins TRBV6-6 to TRBJ2-7; D is possibly TRBD1 (6 bases). Germline CDR1 MNHNY, CDR2 SVGAGI (reference sequence). Between the trimmed V and J ends, which lost 2 bases and 3 bases, there was a span of 11 bases. The CDR3 totals 14 residues. CDR3 sequence: CASSYGQGFYEQYF. DNA of the CDR3: TGTGCCAGCAGTTACGGTCAGGGGTTCTACGAGCAGTACTTC.

V gene TRBV12-3 or TRBV12-4 combines with J gene TRBJ2-5; TRBD2 is a possible D gene (6 bases). There are 12 residues in the CDR3. Trimming took 8 bases from V and 4 from J, leaving 11 bases between them. CDR3 sequence: CASRAGGETQYF. For the CDR3, the DNA is TGTGCCAGCCGGGCCGGGGGAGAGACCCAGTACTTC.

The V and J genes are TRBV9 and TRBJ2-7, with D tentatively TRBD2 (6 bases). The germline gives CDR1 SGDLS, CDR2 YYNGEE. CDR3 length: 13 amino acids. The ends were cut back, 4 bases at V and 0 bases at J, with 8 bases in the middle. DNA for the CDR3: TGTGCCAGCAGCCCCGGGGGCTCCTACGAGCAGTACTTC. Its protein is CASSPGGSYEQYF.

This chain links TRBV7-8 with TRBJ2-5, with D tentatively TRBD1 (6 bases). The CDR3 sequence is 13 residues long. The germline V gene encodes CDR1 SGHVS and CDR2 FQNEAQ. Between the trimmed V and J ends, which lost 5 bases and 3 bases, there was a span of 10 bases. In DNA, the CDR3 is TGTGCCAGCAGCATCAGGGGAAAAGAGACCCAGTACTTC. Residues: CASSIRGKETQYF.

The chain joins TRBV3-1 (or the pseudogene TRBV3-2) to TRBJ2-1, with 9 bases lining up with TRBD2. With V trimmed by 1 base and J by 9 bases, 4 bases remained unmatched. This CDR3 is built from 14 residues. CDR1 is LGHDT and CDR2 is YNNKEL in the germline V gene (reference sequence). CDR3 sequence reads: CASSQALLAGEQFF. Written as DNA, the CDR3 is TGTGCCAGCAGCCAAGCATTACTAGCGGGTGAGCAGTTCTTC.

V and J are TRBV28 and TRBJ2-4, with a tentative D call TRBD1 (7 bases). Germline V gene lookup returns CDR1 MDHEN and CDR2 SYDVKM. With 6 bases removed from V and 6 bases from J, the gap between germline ends came to 15 bases. The CDR3 runs 14 residues. CDR3 loop: CASSQAGQRNIQYF. In nucleotides, the CDR3 is TGTGCCAGCAGCCAGGCGGGACAGAGAAACATTCAGTACTTC. Combining the CDR3 with reference TRBV28 and TRBJ2-4 gives the whole variable domain DVKVTQSSRYLVKRTGEKVFLECVQDMDHENMFWYRQDPGLGLRLIYFSYDVKMKEKGDIPEGYSVSREKKERFSLILESASTNQTSMYLCASSQAGQRNIQYFGAGTRLSVL.

The chain links TRBV27 to TRBJ2-3; D may be TRBD1 (5 bases). CDR3 length equals 16 residues. Trimming took off 5 bases at V and 0 bases at J, with 15 bases between the two ends. CDR1 is MNHEY and CDR2 is SMNVEV in the germline V gene (reference sequence). The CDR3 sequence is CASSTTLGASTDTQYF. DNA for the CDR3: TGTGCCAGCAGTACAACCTTAGGGGCAAGCACAGATACGCAGTATTTT.

This clone has more than one count but fewer than ten. The CDR3 reads CAWSRQAVRTEAFF. CDR3 in DNA: TGTGCCTGGAGTAGACAGGCCGTTAGGACTGAAGCTTTCTTT. The V call is TRBV30, the J call TRBJ1-1, with D maybe TRBD1 (6 bases). Germline values: CDR1 GTSNPN, CDR2 SVGIG (reference sequence). The CDR3 loop spans 14 amino acids. Between the trimmed V and J ends, which lost 2 bases and 5 bases, there was a span of 15 bases.

J is TRBJ1-3 and V is TRBV28; TRBD1 is a possible D gene (6 bases). The CDR3 is 16 amino acids. The V gene lost 3 bases and the J gene lost 0 bases, with 12 bases spanning the gap. The V gene's germline CDR1 is MDHEN and CDR2 SYDVKM. Written as DNA, the CDR3 is TGTGCCAGCAGTTTCATAAGGACAGCCTCTGGAAACACCATATATTTT. Translation gives CASSFIRTASGNTIYF.

This chain links TRBV28 with TRBJ1-5; D possibly corresponds to TRBD1 (6 bases). CDR1 MDHEN and CDR2 SYDVKM come from the germline V gene. The V and J ends lost 5 bases and 6 bases respectively, with 11 bases between them. This CDR3 spans 13 amino acids. Here the CDR3 reads CASSITGFQPQHF. CDR3 nucleotide sequence: TGTGCCAGCAGTATTACAGGGTTTCAGCCCCAGCATTTT. The full variable domain, rest sourced from reference TRBV28 and TRBJ1-5, is DVKVTQSSRYLVKRTGEKVFLECVQDMDHENMFWYRQDPGLGLRLIYFSYDVKMKEKGDIPEGYSVSREKKERFSLILESASTNQTSMYLCASSITGFQPQHFGDGTRLSIL.

The CDR3 sequence is CASSSLGLAGGGNEQFF. The CDR3 DNA follows: TGTGCCAGCAGTTCGCTGGGACTAGCGGGAGGGGGGAATGAGCAGTTCTTC. The rearrangement links TRBV28 to TRBJ2-1, with TRBD2 identical over 16 bases. The CDR3 contains 17 residues. Germline CDR1 MDHEN, CDR2 SYDVKM. V dropped 4 bases and J dropped 7; count of bases not matched to a gene: 7. The full variable domain, rest sourced from reference TRBV28 and TRBJ2-1, is DVKVTQSSRYLVKRTGEKVFLECVQDMDHENMFWYRQDPGLGLRLIYFSYDVKMKEKGDIPEGYSVSREKKERFSLILESASTNQTSMYLCASSSLGLAGGGNEQFFGPGTRLTVL.

The rearrangement joins TRBV4-2 to TRBJ1-5; 8 positions match TRBD1. The CDR3 is 16 residues long. The V segment lost 0 bases and the J segment 6 bases; nucleotides outside the gene matches: 7. Germline V lookup: CDR1 LGHNA, CDR2 YNFKEQ. The CDR3 DNA is TGTGCCAGCAGCCAAGAGGTCCAGGGGGCTGGTCAGCCCCAGCATTTT. Translated: CASSQEVQGAGQPQHF.

A word on this clone: This sample also contains other DNA sequences that code for the same CDR3. The V call is TRBV15, the J call TRBJ2-3; a weak D match, TRBD1 (5 bases). V dropped 0 bases and J dropped 6 bases, with 7 bases sitting between them. This CDR3 comprises 13 residues. Germline CDR1 and CDR2: LNHNV and YYDKDF (reference sequence). The CDR3 DNA reads as TGTGCCACCAGCAGAGACTACAGGGATACGCAGTATTTT. It encodes CATSRDYRDTQYF.

This clone was seen a handful of times. The chain links TRBV28 to TRBJ1-6; 7 bases match TRBD1. V dropped 3 bases and J dropped 5; count of bases not matched to a gene: 4. This CDR3 is 15 amino acids long. Germline assignment: CDR1 MDHEN and CDR2 SYDVKM. CDR3 in amino acids: CASSFGTVNNSPLHF. The CDR3 region has the DNA TGTGCCAGCAGTTTCGGGACAGTTAATAATTCACCCCTCCACTTT.

This chain uses TRBV7-6 with TRBJ1-2; D is possibly TRBD1 (5 bases). V lost 8 bases and J lost 2, with 18 bases in between. Germline loops: CDR1 SGHVS, CDR2 FNYEAQ. The CDR3 spans 15 residues. Here the CDR3 DNA reads TGTGCCAGCTCAGCTTTAGCTACAGGAAACTATGGCTACACCTTC. Protein: CASSALATGNYGYTF.

The chain carries TRBV28 and TRBJ2-3, with D possibly being TRBD2 (5 bases). Germline CDR1 reads MDHEN; CDR2 reads SYDVKM. V shed 2 bases and J shed 1 base, with 10 bases lying between them. The CDR3 covers 15 residues. CDR3 amino acids: CASSLRLARTDTQYF. The CDR3, as DNA: TGTGCCAGCAGTTTAAGGCTAGCCCGCACAGATACGCAGTATTTT. Variable domain in full (rest from reference TRBV28 and TRBJ2-3): DVKVTQSSRYLVKRTGEKVFLECVQDMDHENMFWYRQDPGLGLRLIYFSYDVKMKEKGDIPEGYSVSREKKERFSLILESASTNQTSMYLCASSLRLARTDTQYFGPGTRLTVL.

The chain carries TRBV7-9 and TRBJ1-5, with D uncertain. The germline V and J ends were trimmed by 4 bases and 4 bases, with 14 bases remaining between them. Germline CDR1 SEHNR, CDR2 FQNEAQ (reference sequence). The CDR3 has 15 amino acids. CDR3 region: CASSSFGLSNQPQHF. CDR3 coding DNA: TGTGCCAGCAGCTCGTTTGGCCTTTCTAATCAGCCCCAGCATTTT.

Written as DNA, the CDR3 is TGTGCCAGCAGTCGTCAGGGGGCGCGTGAAAAACTGTTTTTT. Residues: CASSRQGAREKLFF. The genes are TRBV28 and TRBJ1-4, with 8 bases identical to TRBD1. The V and J ends lost 5 bases and 7 bases, in that order; junction bases with no gene match: 6. Germline V gives CDR1 MDHEN, CDR2 SYDVKM. The CDR3 loop spans 14 amino acids.

This clone has more than one count but fewer than ten. V usage is TRBV6-6 and J usage is TRBJ2-7, with TRBD2 identical over 10 bases. In germline, CDR1 is MNHNY, CDR2 SVGAGI (reference sequence). The CDR3 has 14 residues. With 6 bases clipped from V and 7 bases from J, the junction kept 9 bases outside the gene matches. The CDR3 nucleotides read TGTGCCAGCAGAACTAGCGGGGAGTCAACGGAGCAGTACTTC. Its translation: CASRTSGESTEQYF.

This sequence joins TRBV28 and TRBJ1-4; perhaps TRBD1 as D (6 bases). Germline V lookup: CDR1 MDHEN, CDR2 SYDVKM. V was trimmed by 6 bases and J by 8 bases, leaving 22 bases between them. The CDR3 has 16 residues. The CDR3 sequence is CASRGAGQYLGEKLFF. The CDR3 DNA is TGTGCCAGCAGGGGGGCCGGACAGTACTTGGGGGAAAAACTGTTTTTT.

This clone was counted a few times. The V call is TRBV3-1 (or the pseudogene TRBV3-2), the J call TRBJ1-1; 9 nucleotides align to TRBD1. This CDR3 region has 13 residues. Germline lookup yields CDR1 LGHDT and CDR2 YNNKEL (reference sequence). The V and J ends lost 4 bases and 5 bases, in that order; junction bases with no gene match: 2. CDR3 DNA sequence: TGTGCCAGCAGCCTACAGGGGGCAACTGAAGCTTTCTTT. Its protein product is CASSLQGATEAFF.